This TCR beta chain is drawn from a study of multiple sclerosis patients with progressive multifocal leukoencephalopathy. Clones were sequenced by immunoSEQ multiplex PCR, and TCRdb holds only the in-frame ones, with some missing. Here the sample spans tens of thousands of clones, 90% being singletons. V was pared by 3 bases and J by 3 bases, with 4 bases between. This CDR3 region has 12 residues. Germline V gives CDR1 SGHDT, CDR2 YYEEEE. Comment on this clone: Antigen unknown.

Stated time point: around 12 months of natalizumab therapy. All patients had prior interferon beta, and all PML patients were female. T1 marks 6 months and T2 marks 12 months of natalizumab therapy. Findings and caveats of the study: Preferential TRBV-TRBJ pairings or common gene usage were not detected at PML.

The receptor comes from a human donor with multiple sclerosis. This chain joins TRBV5-6 and TRBJ1-5; no reliable D call. The specimen was PBMCs, collected from a patient treated with natalizumab. This chain's CDR3 is CASSSLNQPQHF. CDR3 in DNA: TGTGCCAGCAGCTCCCTCAATCAGCCCCAGCATTTT.